This T cell receptor beta chain is from a study of CD8 T cells in Susac syndrome. Random hexamers were used to reverse transcribe an amount of about 0.45 to 1 ug RNA. MiXCR was run by TCRdb on the immunoSEQ multiplex PCR reads, yielding one entry per CDR3 protein. The table records 230,000 or so distinct CDR3 sequences, nearly 97% of them present only once. CDR1 is LGHNA, CDR2 YNFKEQ, per germline. This CDR3 comprises 14 residues. The ends were cut back, 0 bases at V and 8 bases at J, with 13 bases in the middle. Sequencing of TCR beta was undertaken in CD8+ and CD4+ T cells derived from blood. The multiple sclerosis control group was made up of treatment-naive patients with stable or active relapsing-remitting disease.

The chain links TRBV4-2 to TRBJ1-2, with no clear D. The sample consisted of CD4+ T cells from PBMCs. The source is a human donor with multiple sclerosis. The CDR3 bases are TGTGCCAGCAGCCAAGAATGGTCTAATGGGGGCTACACCTTC. This translates into CASSQEWSNGGYTF.